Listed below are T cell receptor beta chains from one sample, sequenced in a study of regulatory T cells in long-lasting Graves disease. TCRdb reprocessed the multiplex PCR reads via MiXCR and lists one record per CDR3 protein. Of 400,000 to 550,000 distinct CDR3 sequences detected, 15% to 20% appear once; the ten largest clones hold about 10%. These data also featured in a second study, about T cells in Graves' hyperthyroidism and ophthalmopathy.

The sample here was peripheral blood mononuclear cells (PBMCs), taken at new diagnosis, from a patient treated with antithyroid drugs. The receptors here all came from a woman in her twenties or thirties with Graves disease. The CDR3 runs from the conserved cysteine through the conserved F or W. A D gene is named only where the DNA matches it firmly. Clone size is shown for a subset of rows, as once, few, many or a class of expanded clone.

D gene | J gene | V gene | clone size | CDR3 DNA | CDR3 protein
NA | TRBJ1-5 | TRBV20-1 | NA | TGCAGTGCTAGCGGCAGGGCTTTGAATCAGCCCCAGCATTTT | CSASGRALNQPQHF
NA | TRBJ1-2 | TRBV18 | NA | TGTGCCAGCTCACCATCCCTTTCGGATGGCTACACCTTC | CASSPSLSDGYTF
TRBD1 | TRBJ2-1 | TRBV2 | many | TGTGCCAGCAGCGGGACAGCTGGGAAGTTCTTC | CASSGTAGKFF
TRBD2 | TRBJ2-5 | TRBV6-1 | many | TGTGCCAGCACCACTAGCGGCCAAGAGACCCAGTACTTC | CASTTSGQETQYF
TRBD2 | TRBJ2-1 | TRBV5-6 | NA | TGTGCCAGCAGGAAATGGTTGACTAGCTGGGGCGATGAGCAGTTCTTC | CASRKWLTSWGDEQFF
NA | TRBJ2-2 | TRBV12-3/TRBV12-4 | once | TGTGCCAGCAGTTTTGTGTCCCCGACCGGGGAGCTGTTTTTT | CASSFVSPTGELFF
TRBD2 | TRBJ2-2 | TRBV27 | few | TGTGCCAGCAGTTTAACAAACCCGGGACTAGCCTTCACCGGGGAGCTGTTTTTT | CASSLTNPGLAFTGELFF
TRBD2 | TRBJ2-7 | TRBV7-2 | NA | TGTGCCAGCAGCTTCCTGGGACTAGCGGGATACGAGCAGTACTTC | CASSFLGLAGYEQYF
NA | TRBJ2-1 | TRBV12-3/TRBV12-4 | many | TGTGCCAGCAGTGCCGGTGGGGACCATGAGCAGTTCTTC | CASSAGGDHEQFF
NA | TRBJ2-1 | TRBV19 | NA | TGTGCCAGTAGTTTTACGGCGGACGTATACAATGAGCAGTTCTTC | CASSFTADVYNEQFF
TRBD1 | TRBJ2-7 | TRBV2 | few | TGTGCCAGCAGGATACAGGGGGCGCCGGGCGAGCAGTACTTC | CASRIQGAPGEQYF
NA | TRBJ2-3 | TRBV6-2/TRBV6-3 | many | TGTGCCAGCAGTTACTCAGAGTCCGTGGATACGCAGTATTTT | CASSYSESVDTQYF
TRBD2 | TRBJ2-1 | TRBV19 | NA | TGTGCCAGTAACCCAGGGACTAGCGGATACAATGAGCAGTTCTTC | CASNPGTSGYNEQFF
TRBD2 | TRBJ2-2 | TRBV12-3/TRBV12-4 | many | TGTGCCAGCAGACCTATTCGGGGGGAACTGTTTTTT | CASRPIRGELFF
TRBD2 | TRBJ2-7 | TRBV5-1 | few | TGCGCCAGCAGCGGGGGGCCTCTAGCGGGAGATACCTACGAGCAGTACTTC | CASSGGPLAGDTYEQYF
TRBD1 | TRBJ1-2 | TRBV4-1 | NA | TGCGCCAGCAGCCTAGGAACAGGGGTTGTCTATGGCTACACCTTC | CASSLGTGVVYGYTF
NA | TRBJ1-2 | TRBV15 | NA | TGTGCCACCAGCAGAGATATCACAGTCTATGGCTACACCTTC | CATSRDITVYGYTF
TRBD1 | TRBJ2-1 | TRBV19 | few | TGTGCCACCCGGGACAGGGCGCATAGCTACAATGAGCAGTTCTTC | CATRDRAHSYNEQFF
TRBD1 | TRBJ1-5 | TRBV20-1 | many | TGCAGTGCTAGACCGACAGGGCCAGATCAGCCCCAGCATTTT | CSARPTGPDQPQHF
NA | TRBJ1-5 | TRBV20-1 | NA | TGCAGTGCACGCGCTTCCCAGGATTCCAATCAGCCCCAGCATTTT | CSARASQDSNQPQHF
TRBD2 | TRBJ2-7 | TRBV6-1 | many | TGTGCCAGCAGTCCCCCTGGACTAGCGGGAACGAGGAAGCAGTACTTC | CASSPPGLAGTRKQYF
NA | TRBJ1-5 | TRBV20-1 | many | TGCAGTGCTACAGGGTACGAGGTAGGACAGCCCCAGCATTTT | CSATGYEVGQPQHF
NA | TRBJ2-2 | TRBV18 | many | TGTGCCAGCTCACCACGGGTCCCGAACACCGGGGAGCTGTTTTTT | CASSPRVPNTGELFF
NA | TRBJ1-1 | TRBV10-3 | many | TGTGCCATCAGTGAGTCGAAAGGGAACACTGAAGCTTTCTTT | CAISESKGNTEAFF
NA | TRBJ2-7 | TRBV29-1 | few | TGCAGCGCCCGCGGGGGTAGGGGGCGGCGCGAGCAGTACTTC | CSARGGRGRREQYF
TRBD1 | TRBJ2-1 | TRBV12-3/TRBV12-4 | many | TGTGCCAGCAGTGCTACAGGGGGCTCCTACAATGAGCAGTTCTTC | CASSATGGSYNEQFF
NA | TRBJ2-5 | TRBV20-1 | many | TGCAGTGCTAGAGTTCCAGGGAGGGAGACCCAGTACTTC | CSARVPGRETQYF
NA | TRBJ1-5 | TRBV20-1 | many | TGCAGTGCTAGGCCTCCGGGACCGAACAATCAGCCCCAGCATTTT | CSARPPGPNNQPQHF
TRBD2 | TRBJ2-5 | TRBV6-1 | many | TGTGCCAGCAGCAACGACGAGACTAGCGGGGCTTTGGTCCAAGAGACCCAGTACTTC | CASSNDETSGALVQETQYF
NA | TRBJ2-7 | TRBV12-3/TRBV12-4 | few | TGTGCCAGCAGTTTATTCCACGAGCAGTACTTC | CASSLFHEQYF
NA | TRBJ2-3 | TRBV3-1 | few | TGTGCCAGCAGCCAAGATAGAGGAGGGAGCCGAACAGATACGCAGTATTTT | CASSQDRGGSRTDTQYF
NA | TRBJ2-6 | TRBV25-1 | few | TGTGCCAGCAGTGAGTCGACACGGAGCTCAGGGGCCAACGTCCTGACTTTC | CASSESTRSSGANVLTF
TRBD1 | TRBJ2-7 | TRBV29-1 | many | TGCAGCGTTGCAAAGGGGGCAAGCGACGAGCAGTACTTC | CSVAKGASDEQYF
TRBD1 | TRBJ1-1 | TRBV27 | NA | TGTGCCAGCAGCGGGACAGTAGAAAAAGGAGCTTTCTTT | CASSGTVEKGAFF
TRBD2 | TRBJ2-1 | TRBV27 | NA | TGTGCCAGCCAGACTAGCGGGAGAGCCAATGAGCAGTTCTTC | CASQTSGRANEQFF
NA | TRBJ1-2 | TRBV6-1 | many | TGTGCCAGCAGTGAAGGACTCACCCCCCTCTATGGCTACACCTTC | CASSEGLTPLYGYTF
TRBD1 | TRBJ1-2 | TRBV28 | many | TGTGCCAGCAGTCCACATGACAGGGCCGGCTATGGCTACACCTTC | CASSPHDRAGYGYTF
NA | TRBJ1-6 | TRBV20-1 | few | TGCAGTGCTAGTCTTGCGGGGAGGGTCTCACCCCTCCACTTT | CSASLAGRVSPLHF
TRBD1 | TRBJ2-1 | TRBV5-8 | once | TGTGCCAGCAGCCCGACGGGACAGGGGAGAAATGAGCAGTTCTTC | CASSPTGQGRNEQFF
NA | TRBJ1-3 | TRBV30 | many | TGTGCCTGGAGTGTCGAACAGAACTCTGGAAACACCATATATTTT | CAWSVEQNSGNTIYF
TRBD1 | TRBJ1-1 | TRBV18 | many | TGTGCCAGCGGACAGGGTATGAACACTGAAGCTTTCTTT | CASGQGMNTEAFF
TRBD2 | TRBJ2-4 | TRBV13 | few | TGTGCCAGCACCCATAGCGGGAGAGGGAACATTCAGTACTTC | CASTHSGRGNIQYF
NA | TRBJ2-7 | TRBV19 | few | TGTGCCAGTAGTCCGGCGCCACGCTCCTACGAGCAGTACTTC | CASSPAPRSYEQYF